What follows is one T cell receptor beta chain and its context. Antigen unknown. With 60 Vbeta and 13 Jbeta primers, the PCR was carried out. Original processing methods: Later, an analysis found 75 million to 90 million unique TCR beta chains, and about 10 million of these were shared. TCRdb's table, derived via immunoSEQ multiplex PCR, lists solely in-frame clones and lacks some. V and J calls plus clone size are reproduced from that table; the DNA served to infer D and trimming. The data hold approximately 160,000 clones, with 80% observed a single time. This specimen belongs to a study of cytomegalovirus exposure and HLA in healthy donors. The CDR3 loop spans 14 amino acids. Trimming removed 6 bases at V and 9 bases at J, with 18 bases between. The V gene's germline CDR1 is MNHEY and CDR2 SVGAGI. Study observations and caveats: The authors assumed roughly uniform sequencing depth across donors for presence/absence analyses. Excluded were some V segments that proved indistinguishable, including TRBV6-2 and TRBV6-3. A missense variant in DCLRE1C was later tied to TCR beta V- and J-gene trimming.

This TCR derives from a woman in her forties or fifties in good health and CMV-seropositive. The specimen sequenced was PBMCs. The chain employs TRBV6-5 and TRBJ2-1; possible D gene TRBD2, 6 bases. The CDR3 here is CASSVSRGMSEQFF. CDR3 DNA sequence: TGTGCCAGCAGCGTGAGTCGCGGGATGAGTGAGCAGTTCTTC.